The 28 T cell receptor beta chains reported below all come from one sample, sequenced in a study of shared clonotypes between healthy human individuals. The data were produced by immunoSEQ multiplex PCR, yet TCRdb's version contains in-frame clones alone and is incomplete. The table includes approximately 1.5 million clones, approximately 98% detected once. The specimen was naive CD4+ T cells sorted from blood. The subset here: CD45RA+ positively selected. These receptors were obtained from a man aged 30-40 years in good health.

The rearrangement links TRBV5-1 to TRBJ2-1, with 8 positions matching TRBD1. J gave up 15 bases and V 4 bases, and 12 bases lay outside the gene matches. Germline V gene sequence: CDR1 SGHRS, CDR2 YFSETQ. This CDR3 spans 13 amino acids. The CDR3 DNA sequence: TGCGCCAGCAGCAGCAGACCAGGGGGCTTCTGGTTCTTC. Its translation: CASSSRPGGFWFF.

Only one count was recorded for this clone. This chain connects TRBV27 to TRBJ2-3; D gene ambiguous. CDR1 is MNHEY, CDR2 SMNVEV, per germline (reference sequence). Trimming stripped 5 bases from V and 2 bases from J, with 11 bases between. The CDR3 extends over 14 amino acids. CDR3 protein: CASSLRPNTDTQYF. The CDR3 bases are TGTGCCAGCAGTCTCCGACCGAACACAGATACGCAGTATTTT.

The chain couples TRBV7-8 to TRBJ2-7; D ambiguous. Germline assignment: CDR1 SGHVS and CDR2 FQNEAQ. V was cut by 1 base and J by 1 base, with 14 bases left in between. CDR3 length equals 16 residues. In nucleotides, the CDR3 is TGTGCCAGCAGCTTAGTGTTGGGGTTGCGTTCCTACGAGCAGTACTTC. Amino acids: CASSLVLGLRSYEQYF. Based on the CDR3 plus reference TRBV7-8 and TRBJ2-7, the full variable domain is GAGVSQSPRYKVAKRGQDVALRCDPISGHVSLFWYQQALGQGPEFLTYFQNEAQLDKSGLPSDRFFAERPEGSVSTLKIQRTQQEDSAVYLCASSLVLGLRSYEQYFGPGTRLTVT.

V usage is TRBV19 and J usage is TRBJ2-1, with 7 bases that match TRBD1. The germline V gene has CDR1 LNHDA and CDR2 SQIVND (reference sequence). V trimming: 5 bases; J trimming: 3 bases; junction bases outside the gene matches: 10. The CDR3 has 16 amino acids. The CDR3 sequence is CASSGYRDSYYNEQFF. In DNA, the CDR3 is TGTGCCAGTAGTGGATACCGGGACAGCTACTACAATGAGCAGTTCTTC.

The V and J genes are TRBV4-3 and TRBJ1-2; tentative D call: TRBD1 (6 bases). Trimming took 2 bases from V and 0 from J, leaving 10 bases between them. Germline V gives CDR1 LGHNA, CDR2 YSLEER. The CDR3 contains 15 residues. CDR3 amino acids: CASSQIQGTNYGYTF. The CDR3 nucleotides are TGCGCCAGCAGCCAAATACAGGGTACTAACTATGGCTACACCTTC.

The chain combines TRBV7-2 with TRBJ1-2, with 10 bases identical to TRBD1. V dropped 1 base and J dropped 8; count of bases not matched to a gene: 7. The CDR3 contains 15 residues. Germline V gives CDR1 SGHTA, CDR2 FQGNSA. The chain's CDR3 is CASSLGPTGGKGYTF. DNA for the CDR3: TGTGCCAGCAGCTTAGGGCCGACAGGGGGCAAAGGCTACACCTTC.

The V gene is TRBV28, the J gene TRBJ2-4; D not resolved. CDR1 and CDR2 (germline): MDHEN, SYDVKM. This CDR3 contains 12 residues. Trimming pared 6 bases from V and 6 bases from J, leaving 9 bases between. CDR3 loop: CASREQTNIQYF. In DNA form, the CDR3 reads TGTGCCAGCAGAGAGCAGACAAACATTCAGTACTTC.

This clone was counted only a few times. In DNA form, the CDR3 reads TGCGCCAGCAGCCCTGAGGTAGCGGGAGGGCCGGGCACAGATACGCAGTATTTT. It translates to CASSPEVAGGPGTDTQYF. The genes are TRBV4-3 and TRBJ2-3, with 11 bases matching TRBD2. Germline loops: CDR1 LGHNA, CDR2 YSLEER. CDR3 length: 18 residues. The trim removed 4 bases at V and 1 base at J, leaving 10 bases unmatched.

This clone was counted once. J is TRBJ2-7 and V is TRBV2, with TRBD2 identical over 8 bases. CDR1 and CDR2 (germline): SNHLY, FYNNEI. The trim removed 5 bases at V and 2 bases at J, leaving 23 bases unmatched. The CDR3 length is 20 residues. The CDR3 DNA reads TGTGCCAGCAGTACCAAATTCACTAGCGGAGACGGGGCCGGGACCTACGAGCAGTACTTC. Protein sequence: CASSTKFTSGDGAGTYEQYF. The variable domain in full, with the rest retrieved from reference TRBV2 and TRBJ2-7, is EPEVTQTPSHQVTQMGQEVILRCVPISNHLYFYWYRQILGQKVEFLVSFYNNEISEKSEIFDDQFSVERPDGSNFTLKIRSTKLEDSAMYFCASSTKFTSGDGAGTYEQYFGPGTRLTVT.

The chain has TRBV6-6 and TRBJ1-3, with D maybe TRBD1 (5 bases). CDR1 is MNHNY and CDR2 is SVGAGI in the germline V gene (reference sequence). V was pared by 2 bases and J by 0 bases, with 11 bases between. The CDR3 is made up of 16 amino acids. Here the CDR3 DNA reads TGTGCCAGCAGTTACACCCGACAGAGCTCTGGAAACACCATATATTTT. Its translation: CASSYTRQSSGNTIYF.

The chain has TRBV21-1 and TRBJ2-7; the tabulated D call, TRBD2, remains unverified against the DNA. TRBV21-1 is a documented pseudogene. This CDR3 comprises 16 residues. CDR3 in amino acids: CASSKASSGSSYEQYF. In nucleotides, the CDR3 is TGTGCCAGCAGCAAAGCGAGTAGCGGGAGCTCCTACGAGCAGTACTTC.

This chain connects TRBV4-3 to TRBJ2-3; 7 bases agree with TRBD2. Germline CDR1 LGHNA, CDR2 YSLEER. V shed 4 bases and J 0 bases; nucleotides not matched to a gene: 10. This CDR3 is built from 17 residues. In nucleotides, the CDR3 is TGCGCCAGCAGCCGGGCGGGGCGGGAGAGAAGCACAGATACGCAGTATTTT. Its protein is CASSRAGRERSTDTQYF.

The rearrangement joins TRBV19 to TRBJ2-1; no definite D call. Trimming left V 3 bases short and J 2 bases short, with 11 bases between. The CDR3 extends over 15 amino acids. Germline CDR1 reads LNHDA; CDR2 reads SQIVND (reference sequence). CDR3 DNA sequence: TGTGCCAGTAGTATTCGTACGAGCCCCTACAATGAGCAGTTCTTC. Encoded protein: CASSIRTSPYNEQFF.

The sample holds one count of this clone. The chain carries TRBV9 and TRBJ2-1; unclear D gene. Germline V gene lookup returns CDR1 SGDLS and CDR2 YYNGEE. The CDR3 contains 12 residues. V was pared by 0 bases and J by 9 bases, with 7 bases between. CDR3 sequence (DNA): TGTGCCAGCAGCGTAGATGGGGTTGAGCAGTTCTTC. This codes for CASSVDGVEQFF.

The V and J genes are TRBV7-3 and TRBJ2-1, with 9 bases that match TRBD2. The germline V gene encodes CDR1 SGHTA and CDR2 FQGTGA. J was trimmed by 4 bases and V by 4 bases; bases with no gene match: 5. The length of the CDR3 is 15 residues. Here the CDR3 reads CASSSGGRAYNEQFF. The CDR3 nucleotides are TGTGCCAGCAGCTCCGGCGGGAGGGCTTACAATGAGCAGTTCTTC.

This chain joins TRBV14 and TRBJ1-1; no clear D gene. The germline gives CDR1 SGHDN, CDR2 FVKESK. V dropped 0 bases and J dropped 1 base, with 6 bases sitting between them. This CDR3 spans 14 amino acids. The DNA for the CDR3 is TGTGCCAGCAGCCAAGAGGCAAGGAACACTGAAGCTTTCTTT. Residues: CASSQEARNTEAFF. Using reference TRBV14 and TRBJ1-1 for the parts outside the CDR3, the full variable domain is EAGVTQFPSHSVIEKGQTVTLRCDPISGHDNLYWYRRVMGKEIKFLLHFVKESKQDESGMPNNRFLAERTGGTYSTLKVQPAELEDSGVYFCASSQEARNTEAFFGQGTRLTVV.

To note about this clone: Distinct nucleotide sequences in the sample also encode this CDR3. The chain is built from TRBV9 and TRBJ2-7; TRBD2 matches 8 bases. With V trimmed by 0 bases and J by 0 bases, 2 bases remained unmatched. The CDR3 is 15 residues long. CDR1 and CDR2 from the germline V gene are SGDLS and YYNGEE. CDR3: CASSVAGGPSYEQYF. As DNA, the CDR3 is TGTGCCAGCAGCGTAGCGGGAGGGCCCTCCTACGAGCAGTACTTC.

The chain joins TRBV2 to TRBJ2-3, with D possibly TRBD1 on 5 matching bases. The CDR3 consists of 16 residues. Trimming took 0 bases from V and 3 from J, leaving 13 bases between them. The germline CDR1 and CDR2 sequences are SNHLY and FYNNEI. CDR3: CASSEAPGKQTDTQYF. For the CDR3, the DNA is TGTGCCAGCAGTGAAGCGCCAGGGAAGCAAACAGATACGCAGTATTTT.

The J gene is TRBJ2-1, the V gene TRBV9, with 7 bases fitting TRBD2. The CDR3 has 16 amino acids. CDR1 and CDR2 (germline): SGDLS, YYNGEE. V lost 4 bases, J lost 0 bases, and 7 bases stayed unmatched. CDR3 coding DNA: TGTGCCAGCAGCCCCGCGGGGGACCCCTCCTACAATGAGCAGTTCTTC. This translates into CASSPAGDPSYNEQFF.

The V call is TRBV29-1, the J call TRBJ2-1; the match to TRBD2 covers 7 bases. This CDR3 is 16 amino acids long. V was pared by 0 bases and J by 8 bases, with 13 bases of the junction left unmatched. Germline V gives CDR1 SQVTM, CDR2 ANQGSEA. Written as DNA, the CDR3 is TGCAGCGTTGAAGATCTTGGACTAGTGGGTGGGGATGAGCAGTTCTTC. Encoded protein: CSVEDLGLVGGDEQFF.

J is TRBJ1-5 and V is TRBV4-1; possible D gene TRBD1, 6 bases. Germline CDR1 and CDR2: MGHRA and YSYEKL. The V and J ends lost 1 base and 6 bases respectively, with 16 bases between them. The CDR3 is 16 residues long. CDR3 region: CASSQVFPGVVQPQHF. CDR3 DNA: TGCGCCAGCAGCCAAGTTTTTCCAGGGGTTGTTCAGCCCCAGCATTTT.

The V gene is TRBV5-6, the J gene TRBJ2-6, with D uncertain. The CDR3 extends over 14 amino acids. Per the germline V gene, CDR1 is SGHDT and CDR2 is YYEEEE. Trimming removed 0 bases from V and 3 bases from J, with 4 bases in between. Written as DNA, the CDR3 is TGTGCCAGCAGCTTGGGTGGTGGGGCCAACGTCCTGACTTTC. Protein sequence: CASSLGGGANVLTF.

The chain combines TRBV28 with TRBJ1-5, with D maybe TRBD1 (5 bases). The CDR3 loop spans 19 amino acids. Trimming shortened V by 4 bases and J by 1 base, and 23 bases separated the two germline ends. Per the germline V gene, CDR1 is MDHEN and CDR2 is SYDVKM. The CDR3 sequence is CASSSTPQGGVRSNQPQHF. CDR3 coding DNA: TGTGCCAGCAGTTCCACCCCGCAAGGAGGGGTGAGGAGCAATCAGCCCCAGCATTTT.

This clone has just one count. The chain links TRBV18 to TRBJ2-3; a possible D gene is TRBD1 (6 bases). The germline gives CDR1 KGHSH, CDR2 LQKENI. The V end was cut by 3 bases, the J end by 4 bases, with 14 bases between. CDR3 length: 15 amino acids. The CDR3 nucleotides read TGTGCCAGCTCACCCAATCAGGGGAGCGCAGATACGCAGTATTTT. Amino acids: CASSPNQGSADTQYF.

The CDR3 loop is CASSLVSGSQGEQFF. CDR3 coding DNA: TGCGCCAGCAGCTTGGTTAGCGGGAGTCAAGGAGAGCAGTTCTTC. The rearrangement links TRBV5-1 to TRBJ2-1, with TRBD2 matching over 9 bases. With 0 bases clipped from V and 10 bases from J, the junction kept 8 bases outside the gene matches. Germline V CDR1 and CDR2: SGHRS, YFSETQ. The CDR3 loop spans 15 amino acids.

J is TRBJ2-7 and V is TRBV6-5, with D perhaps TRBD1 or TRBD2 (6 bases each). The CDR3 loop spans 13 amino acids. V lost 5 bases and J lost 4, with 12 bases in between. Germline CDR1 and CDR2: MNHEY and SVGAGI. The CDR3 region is CASSDPGAYEQYF. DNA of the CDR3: TGTGCCAGCAGTGATCCGGGGGCTTACGAGCAGTACTTC.

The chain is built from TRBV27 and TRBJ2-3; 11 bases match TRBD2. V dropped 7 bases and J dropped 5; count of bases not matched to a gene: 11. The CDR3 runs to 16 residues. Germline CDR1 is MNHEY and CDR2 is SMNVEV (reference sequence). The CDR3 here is CASTSGTSGRGDTQYF. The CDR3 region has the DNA TGTGCCAGCACCTCCGGGACTAGCGGAAGGGGAGATACGCAGTATTTT.

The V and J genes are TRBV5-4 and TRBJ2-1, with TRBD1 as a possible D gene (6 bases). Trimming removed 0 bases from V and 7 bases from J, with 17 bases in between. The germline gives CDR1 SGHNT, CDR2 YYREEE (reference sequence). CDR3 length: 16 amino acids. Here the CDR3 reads CASSLVGGVAGNEQFF. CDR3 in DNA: TGTGCCAGCAGCTTGGTAGGGGGAGTGGCAGGAAATGAGCAGTTCTTC.